This T cell receptor beta chain is from a study of T-cell memory formation after mild COVID-19. V lost 4 bases to trimming and J lost 4 bases; unmatched junction nucleotides: 13. Germline assignment: CDR1 MNHNS and CDR2 SASEGT. This CDR3 has 18 amino acids. TCRdb passed the 5' RACE reads through MiXCR, listing each CDR3 protein once. The sample holds around 440,000 distinct CDR3 sequences, about 18% seen once. The sequence derives from an adult woman who had mild COVID-19 (a few samples of this study predate the infection). Cell type and time point are not known. The rearrangement joins TRBV6-1 to TRBJ2-2, with 9 bases matching TRBD1. Sequencing was done on a sample of PBMCs or a T cell subset sorted from them (not recorded which). For the CDR3, the DNA is TGTGCCAGCAGTGGAACAGGGGGCGACTTCATCTCCACCGGGGAGCTGTTTTTT. This gives the protein CASSGTGGDFISTGELFF.